Sequencing of this T cell receptor beta chain was carried out in a study of blood T cells in healthy people across ages. Study outcomes and limitations: Among T cells, TCR beta diversity per million cells dropped roughly linearly as age rose. Comparison with aged donors showed that long-lived donors had more naive CD4+ cells and higher diversity. Strongly correlated with naive T cell percentage was TCR beta diversity.

The table lists this clonotype with a few counts. The antigen remains unidentified. The individuals who served as donors were healthy Caucasians living in Russia, aged roughly 6 to 90. The CDR3 has 16 amino acids. Germline V gene lookup returns CDR1 SGHRS and CDR2 YFSETQ. Germline trimming cut 4 bases from V and 2 bases from J; bases unmatched to any gene: 8. The authors ran a second PCR of about 6 to 11 cycles using a sample-barcoded 5' primer and a J-beta primer mix. TCRdb processed the 5' RACE reads anew with MiXCR; each CDR3 protein has one entry. The sample yields roughly 800,000 distinct CDR3 sequences, about 34% seen once.

This receptor was obtained from a man between 18 and 29 years old in good health. The V gene is TRBV5-1, the J gene TRBJ2-3; 9 bases align to TRBD2. Specimen: blood. The CDR3 nucleotides read TGCGCCAGCAGCCAAGGACTAGCGCAGGTCACAGATACGCAGTATTTT. This gives the protein CASSQGLAQVTDTQYF.